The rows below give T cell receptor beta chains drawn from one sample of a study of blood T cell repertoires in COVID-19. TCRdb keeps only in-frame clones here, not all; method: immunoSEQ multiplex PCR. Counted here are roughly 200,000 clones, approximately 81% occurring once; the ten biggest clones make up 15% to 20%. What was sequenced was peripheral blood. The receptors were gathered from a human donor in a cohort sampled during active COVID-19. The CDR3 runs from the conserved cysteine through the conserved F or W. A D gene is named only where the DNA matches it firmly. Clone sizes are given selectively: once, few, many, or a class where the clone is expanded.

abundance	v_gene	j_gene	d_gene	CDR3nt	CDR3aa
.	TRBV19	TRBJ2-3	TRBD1	TGTGCCAGTAGTAGGGCAGGTGGGACAGGGACAGATACGCAGTATTTT	CASSRAGGTGTDTQYF
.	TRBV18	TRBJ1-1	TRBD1	TGTGCCAGCTCACCGCCTAATCCCTCGGCCAGGGGGCCGGTGACTGAAGCTTTCTTT	CASSPPNPSARGPVTEAFF
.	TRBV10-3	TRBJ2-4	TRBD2	TGTGCCATCAGTGAGCAAGGGACTAGCGGGGGGGCGTTAGACATTCAGTACTTC	CAISEQGTSGGALDIQYF
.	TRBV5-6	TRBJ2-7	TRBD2	TGTGCCAGCAGCTTGAAACTTGGACTAGCGGGAGCCGGCGACGAGCAGTACTTC	CASSLKLGLAGAGDEQYF
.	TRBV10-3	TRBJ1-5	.	TGTGCCATCAGCAGGGGTGGGGGCAATCAGCCCCAGCATTTT	CAISRGGGNQPQHF
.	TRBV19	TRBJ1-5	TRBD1	TGTGCCAGTAGTTGGGGACAGGGCGCTCAGCCCCAGCATTTT	CASSWGQGAQPQHF
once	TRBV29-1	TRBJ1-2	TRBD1	TGCAGCGTTGAAAACGACGACAGGGCCCGTGGCTACACCTTC	CSVENDDRARGYTF
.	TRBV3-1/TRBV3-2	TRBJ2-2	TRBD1	TGTGCCAGCAGGGGGGACAGGGGGTCCGGGGAGCTGTTTTTT	CASRGDRGSGELFF
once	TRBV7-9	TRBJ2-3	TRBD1	TGTGCCAGCAGCATCGACAGGGATACAGATACGCAGTATTTT	CASSIDRDTDTQYF
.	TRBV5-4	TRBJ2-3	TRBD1	TGTGCCAGCAGCGGGACAGGGCCCCCAGATACGCAGTATTTT	CASSGTGPPDTQYF
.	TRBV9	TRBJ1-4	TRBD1	TGTGCCAGCAGCGCGGGACAGGGACAAAATGAAAAACTGTTTTTT	CASSAGQGQNEKLFF
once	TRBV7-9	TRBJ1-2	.	TGTGCCAGCAGCTTACAGGGCGCGCCTGGCTACACCTTC	CASSLQGAPGYTF
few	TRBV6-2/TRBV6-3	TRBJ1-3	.	TGTGCCAGCAGCCGCGATAACCGCTCTGGAAACACCATATATTTT	CASSRDNRSGNTIYF
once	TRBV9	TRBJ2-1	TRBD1	TGTGCCAGCAGCCAGGGGGCAGGTGAGCAGTTCTTC	CASSQGAGEQFF
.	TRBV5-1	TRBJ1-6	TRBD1	TGCGCCAGCACTACAGGGGGGGATAATTCACCCCTCCACTTT	CASTTGGDNSPLHF
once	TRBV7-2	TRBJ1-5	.	TGTGCCAGCAGCCCGAGGGGAGGGAATCAGCCCCAGCATTTT	CASSPRGGNQPQHF
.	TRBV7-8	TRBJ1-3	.	TGTGCCAGCAGCTTAGCGCTTCAACAAGGAAACACCATATATTTT	CASSLALQQGNTIYF
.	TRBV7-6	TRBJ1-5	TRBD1	TGTGCCAGCAGCTCGGACAGGCGTCAGCCCCAGCATTTT	CASSSDRRQPQHF
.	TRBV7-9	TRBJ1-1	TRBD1	TGTGCCAGCACCGCGACAGGGTTAAAAGCTTTCTTT	CASTATGLKAFF
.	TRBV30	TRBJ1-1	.	TGTGCGGGAGCCAGTCGTATGAACACTGAAGCTTTCTTT	CAGASRMNTEAFF
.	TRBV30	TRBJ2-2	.	TGTGCCTGGTCCCTACAGGGCAGGAACACCGGGGAGCTGTTTTTT	CAWSLQGRNTGELFF
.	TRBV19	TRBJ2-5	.	TGTGCCAGTAGTAACCAAGGGAGGCAAGAGACCCAGTACTTC	CASSNQGRQETQYF
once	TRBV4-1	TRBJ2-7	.	TGCGCCAGCAGCCAAGATCGGTGGTCCGTGACAATCCCCTACGAGCAGTACTTC	CASSQDRWSVTIPYEQYF
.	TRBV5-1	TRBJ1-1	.	TGCGCCAGCAGCCCGGTGGGCCTGCAGATCATGAACACTGAAGCTTTCTTT	CASSPVGLQIMNTEAFF
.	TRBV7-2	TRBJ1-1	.	TGTGCCAGCAGCCCCCAGGGATTCACTGAAGCTTTCTTT	CASSPQGFTEAFF
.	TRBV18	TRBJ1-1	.	TGTGCCAGCTCACTCGCGGTTACTGAAGCTTTCTTT	CASSLAVTEAFF
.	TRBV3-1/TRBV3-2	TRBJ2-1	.	TGTGCCAGCAGCCCGGACTACTCCTACAATGAGCAGTTCTTC	CASSPDYSYNEQFF
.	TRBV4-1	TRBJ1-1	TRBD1	TGCGCCAGCAGCCCTCCGGACAGGTCCACTGAAGCTTTCTTT	CASSPPDRSTEAFF
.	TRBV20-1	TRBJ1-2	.	TGCAGTGCTGCGGCTTATGGCTACACCTTC	CSAAAYGYTF
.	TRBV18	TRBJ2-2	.	TGTGCCAGCTCACCTTTTATAGTCGGTCCTGCGGGGCAGCAATTCGGGGAGCTGTTTTTT	CASSPFIVGPAGQQFGELFF
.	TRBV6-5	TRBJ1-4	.	TGTGCCAGCAGTCCGAGGGGCAGGGGAGAAGAAAAACTGTTTTTT	CASSPRGRGEEKLFF
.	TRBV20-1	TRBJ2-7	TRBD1	TGCAGTGCTAGTGGGGACAGGGACTACGAGCAGTACTTC	CSASGDRDYEQYF
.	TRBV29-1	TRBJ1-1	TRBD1	TGCAGCGTCGCTGACAGGGTTGGGGTGAACACTGAAGCTTTCTTT	CSVADRVGVNTEAFF
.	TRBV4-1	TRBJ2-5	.	TGCGCCAGCAGCCAAGAAGAGTTGGTCGAGACCCAGTACTTC	CASSQEELVETQYF
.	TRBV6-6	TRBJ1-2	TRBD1	TGTGCCAGCAGTTCCCAGGGGGAGGATGGCTACACCTTC	CASSSQGEDGYTF
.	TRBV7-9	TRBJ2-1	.	TGTGCCAGCAGCTTTCCTAGCAATGAGCAGTTCTTC	CASSFPSNEQFF
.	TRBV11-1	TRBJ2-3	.	TGTGCCAGCAGCTTCAGTTTCCCAGATACGCAGTATTTT	CASSFSFPDTQYF
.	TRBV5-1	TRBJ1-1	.	TGCGCCAGCAGCCCCGGGAGGCAGGGTGGCATTGAAGCTTTCTTT	CASSPGRQGGIEAFF
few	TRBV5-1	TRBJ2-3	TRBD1	TGCGCCAGCAGCGGGGGACAGAACACAGATACGCAGTATTTT	CASSGGQNTDTQYF
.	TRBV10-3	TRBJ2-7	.	TGTGCCATCAGTGAGGGAGGGCCGTCCTACGAGCAGTACTTC	CAISEGGPSYEQYF
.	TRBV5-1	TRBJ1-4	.	TGCGCCAGCAGCGAGGGCCTTTGGGAAAAACTGTTTTTT	CASSEGLWEKLFF
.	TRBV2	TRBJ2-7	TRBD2	TGTGCCAGCAAGGCCGGGACTAGCGGGATTTCGACATCCTACGAGCAGTACTTC	CASKAGTSGISTSYEQYF
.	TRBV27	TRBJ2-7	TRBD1	TGTGCCAGCAGCCTATCCGGACAGGGACCCTACGAGCAGTACTTC	CASSLSGQGPYEQYF
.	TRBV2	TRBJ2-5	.	TGTGCCAGCAGAACAGGCCTCTGGGCGGAGACCCAGTACTTC	CASRTGLWAETQYF
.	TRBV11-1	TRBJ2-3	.	TGTGCCAGCAGCCCCAGACTTACAGATACGCAGTATTTT	CASSPRLTDTQYF
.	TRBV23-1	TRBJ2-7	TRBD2	TGCGCCAGCAGTCACCGGGGGACTAGCGGCTCCTACGAGCAGTACTTC	CASSHRGTSGSYEQYF
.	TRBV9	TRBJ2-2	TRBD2	TGTGCCAGCAGCGCGGGACTAGCGGGGGAGAAGCTGTTTTTT	CASSAGLAGEKLFF
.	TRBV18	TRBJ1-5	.	TGTGCCAGCTCGATGTGGAGAAGTAGCAATCAGCCCCAGCATTTT	CASSMWRSSNQPQHF
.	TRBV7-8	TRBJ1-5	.	TGTGCCAGCAGCTCAAAGCTGGCCGGGTCCGCGGGCGAGATTAGAAATCAGCCCCAGCATTTT	CASSSKLAGSAGEIRNQPQHF